These T cell receptor beta chains were read from a single sample in a study of cytomegalovirus exposure and HLA in healthy donors. Generated by immunoSEQ multiplex PCR, the TCRdb table keeps only in-frame clones and is missing some. The sample records 120,000 or so clones, approximately 80% being singletons. What was sequenced was PBMCs. The receptors were gathered from a male donor in good health and CMV-seronegative. CDR3s include the opening cysteine and the closing phenylalanine or tryptophan. The D gene is left open where the match is weak. A row's size may be missing; if present it is once, few, many or a size class.

abundance: NA
d_gene: NA
v_gene: TRBV4-1
j_gene: TRBJ2-2
CDR3nt: TGCGCCAGCAGCCCCGTAGTCCCCAGGGGCACCGGGGAGCTGTTTTTT
CDR3aa: CASSPVVPRGTGELFF

abundance: NA
d_gene: TRBD1
v_gene: TRBV10-1
j_gene: TRBJ1-5
CDR3nt: TGCGCCAGCAGGAGTTTAAATGGGTCCAGGGACAGCGAGTATAGCAATCAGCCCCAGCATTTT
CDR3aa: CASRSLNGSRDSEYSNQPQHF

abundance: NA
d_gene: NA
v_gene: TRBV2
j_gene: TRBJ2-3
CDR3nt: TGTGCCAGCAGCCCGGAGGGGACAGCAGGGGATACGCAGTATTTT
CDR3aa: CASSPEGTAGDTQYF

abundance: NA
d_gene: TRBD1
v_gene: TRBV6-5
j_gene: TRBJ2-1
CDR3nt: TGTGCCAGCAGTAGCGGGACAGGGGTTACCAATGAGCAGTTCTTC
CDR3aa: CASSSGTGVTNEQFF

abundance: NA
d_gene: NA
v_gene: TRBV5-6
j_gene: TRBJ2-3
CDR3nt: TGTGCCAGCAGCTCGACAGATACGCAGTATTTT
CDR3aa: CASSSTDTQYF

abundance: NA
d_gene: NA
v_gene: TRBV5-1
j_gene: TRBJ2-5
CDR3nt: TGCGCCAGCAGCTTACGGGGGACCTACCAAGAGACCCAGTACTTC
CDR3aa: CASSLRGTYQETQYF

abundance: NA
d_gene: TRBD1
v_gene: TRBV7-2
j_gene: TRBJ2-7
CDR3nt: TGTGCCAGCAGCTTAGGGCTGACAGGGACCTACGAGCAGTACTTC
CDR3aa: CASSLGLTGTYEQYF

abundance: NA
d_gene: TRBD2
v_gene: TRBV5-4
j_gene: TRBJ2-5
CDR3nt: TGTGCCAGCAGCCGTAGCGGGGGGGGAGAGACCCAGTACTTC
CDR3aa: CASSRSGGGETQYF

abundance: NA
d_gene: NA
v_gene: TRBV29-1
j_gene: TRBJ2-1
CDR3nt: TGCAGCGTTGAGGCCCGGGGGTATGAGCAGTTCTTC
CDR3aa: CSVEARGYEQFF

abundance: NA
d_gene: NA
v_gene: TRBV5-1
j_gene: TRBJ2-5
CDR3nt: TGCGCCAGCAGCTTGGTTATCCCGCTGGAGGTCCAGTACTTC
CDR3aa: CASSLVIPLEVQYF

abundance: NA
d_gene: TRBD1
v_gene: TRBV6-6
j_gene: TRBJ1-5
CDR3nt: TGTGCCAGCAGTTACTCGAGGACAGGGGGACAGCCCCAGCATTTT
CDR3aa: CASSYSRTGGQPQHF

abundance: few
d_gene: TRBD2
v_gene: TRBV6-4
j_gene: TRBJ2-1
CDR3nt: TGTGCCAGCAGCGCAACCGGGGGGACTAGCGGCAATGAGCAGTTCTTC
CDR3aa: CASSATGGTSGNEQFF

abundance: NA
d_gene: TRBD1
v_gene: TRBV29-1
j_gene: TRBJ1-2
CDR3nt: TGCAGCGCGACAGGGGGTACTTCCTATGGCTACACCTTC
CDR3aa: CSATGGTSYGYTF

abundance: NA
d_gene: NA
v_gene: TRBV9
j_gene: TRBJ2-7
CDR3nt: TGTGCCAGCAGCCCTACTTGGTCCCACGAGCAGTACTTC
CDR3aa: CASSPTWSHEQYF

abundance: NA
d_gene: TRBD2
v_gene: TRBV7-2
j_gene: TRBJ2-1
CDR3nt: TGTGCCAGCAGCCCAAGACGACTAGCGGGAGTTATTAATGAGCAGTTCTTC
CDR3aa: CASSPRRLAGVINEQFF

abundance: few
d_gene: NA
v_gene: TRBV27
j_gene: TRBJ1-6
CDR3nt: TGTGCCAGCAGTTCCAGGGGAAATTCACCCCTCCACTTT
CDR3aa: CASSSRGNSPLHF

abundance: NA
d_gene: TRBD2
v_gene: TRBV12-5
j_gene: TRBJ2-7
CDR3nt: TGTGCTAGTGGTTTGATCCTAGCGGGAGGGCCAGTCGGCGAGCAGTACTTC
CDR3aa: CASGLILAGGPVGEQYF